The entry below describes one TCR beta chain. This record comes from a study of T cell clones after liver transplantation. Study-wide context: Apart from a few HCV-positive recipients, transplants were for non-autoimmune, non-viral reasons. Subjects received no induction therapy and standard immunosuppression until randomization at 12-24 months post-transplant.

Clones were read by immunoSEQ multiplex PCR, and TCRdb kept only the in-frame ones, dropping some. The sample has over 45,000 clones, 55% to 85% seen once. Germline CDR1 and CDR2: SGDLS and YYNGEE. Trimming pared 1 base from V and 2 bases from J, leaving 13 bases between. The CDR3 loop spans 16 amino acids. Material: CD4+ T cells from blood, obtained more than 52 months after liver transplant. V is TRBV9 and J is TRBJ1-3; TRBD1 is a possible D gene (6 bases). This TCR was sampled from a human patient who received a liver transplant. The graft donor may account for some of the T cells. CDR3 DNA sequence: TGTGCCAGCAGCGTAAGGGAGGGGGGAACTGGAAACACCATATATTTT. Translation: CASSVREGGTGNTIYF.